This T cell receptor beta chain emerged from a study of CD8 T cells in ankylosing spondylitis. Trimming stripped 0 bases from V and 2 bases from J, with 13 bases between. Germline V gives CDR1 LGHDT, CDR2 YNNKEL (reference sequence). The CDR3 is 16 amino acids. From the 5' RACE reads, TCRdb called clonotypes with MiXCR, one entry per CDR3 protein. The repertoire holds tens of thousands of distinct CDR3 sequences, more than 5.5% seen once, with over 9.5% in the top ten. This clonotype was recorded many times. Specimen: blood, either unsorted or a sorted T cell fraction (not recorded which). The chain couples TRBV3-1 to TRBJ1-2; no clear D gene. This sequence originates from a male donor with ankylosing spondylitis or in good health (not recorded which). CDR3 sequence (DNA): TGTGCCAGCAGCCAAGATCGGGTTTTGGAAAACTATGGCTACACCTTC. It yields the protein CASSQDRVLENYGYTF. Variable domain in full (rest from reference TRBV3-1 and TRBJ1-2): DTAVSQTPKYLVTQMGNDKSIKCEQNLGHDTMYWYKQDSKKFLKIMFSYNNKELIINETVPNRFSPKSPDKAHLNLHINSLELGDSAVYFCASSQDRVLENYGYTFGSGTRLTVV.